Below, 25 T cell receptor beta chains from the same sample are listed, as sequenced in a study of tumor and adjacent non-tumor tissue in lung cancer. The template was RNA from unsorted bulk tissue. The library came from three nested PCR rounds adapted from ARM-PCR protocols. TCRdb recomputed calls from the multiplex PCR reads with MiXCR, one row per CDR3 protein. The table shows 65,000 to 80,000 distinct CDR3 sequences, with less than 80% occurring only once. The sample taken for sequencing was lung tumor tissue. These receptors were taken from a man aged 55 to 70 with non-small cell lung cancer.

The chain employs TRBV11-3 and TRBJ1-4, with D perhaps matching TRBD1 (5 bases). The CDR3 contains 16 residues. V was cut by 5 bases and J by 4 bases, with 17 bases left in between. Germline V CDR1 and CDR2: SGHNT, YENEEA. The CDR3 bases are TGTGCCAGCAGCCAAAGGATAGGGGCTCGTAATGAAAAACTGTTTTTT. It encodes CASSQRIGARNEKLFF.

Concerning this clonotype: Likely a read error: the CDR3 ends without its conserved phenylalanine or tryptophan. This chain connects TRBV11-1 to TRBJ2-7, with D possibly TRBD1 on 7 matching bases. The CDR3 runs 15 residues. Germline V gene sequence: CDR1 SGHAT, CDR2 FQDESV (reference sequence). The CDR3 sequence: CDSSLDQGGRYEQYT. In DNA, the CDR3 is TGTGACAGCAGCTTAGACCAGGGGGGCCGCTACGAGCAGTACACC.

Remarks on this clonotype: One base away lies a much larger clone, so this may be a sequencing read error. The chain joins TRBV6-5 to TRBJ1-1, with D hard to call. The V end was cut by 0 bases, the J end by 5 bases, with 13 bases between. There are 15 residues in the CDR3. The germline CDR1 and CDR2 sequences are MNHEY and SVGAGI. The DNA for the CDR3 is TGTGCCAGCAGTTACTCGAGGCAGAGTGAAACTGAAGCTTTCTTT. Translating gives CASSYSRQSETEAFF.

Turning to this clonotype: One end of the junction is discordant with germline, which a read error may explain. CDR3 loop: CASSLRHLYGYAF. CDR3 sequence (DNA): TGTGCCAGCAGCCTGCGACATCTCTATGGCTACGCCTTC. V gene TRBV14 combines with J gene TRBJ1-2; D not certain. The CDR3 runs to 13 residues. The V gene's germline CDR1 is SGHDN and CDR2 FVKESK. Variable domain in full (rest from reference TRBV14 and TRBJ1-2): EAGVTQFPSHSVIEKGQTVTLRCDPISGHDNLYWYRRVMGKEIKFLLHFVKESKQDESGMPNNRFLAERTGGTYSTLKVQPAELEDSGVYFCASSLRHLYGYAFGSGTRLTVV.

This clonotype was observed once. The junction departs from the called germline gene at one end, perhaps through a read error. The chain couples TRBV12-3 or TRBV12-4 to TRBJ2-5; D remains unclear. The CDR3 totals 14 residues. The CDR3 here is CASSPDKVQETQYF. In DNA, the CDR3 is TGTGCCAGCAGTCCGGATAAAGTCCAAGAGACACAGTACTTC.

This clonotype was detected only a few times. Since a much larger clone is just one base distant, this may be a read error. The rearrangement links TRBV6-2 or TRBV6-3 to TRBJ2-1, with D possibly TRBD2 on 6 matching bases. The V end was cut by 3 bases, the J end by 9 bases, with 9 bases between. Germline CDR1 reads MNHEY; CDR2 reads SVGEGT. The CDR3 covers 12 residues. The CDR3 DNA is TGTGCCAGCAGTTATCGACTAGTTGAGCAGTTCTTC. Translation gives CASSYRLVEQFF.

Note on this clonotype: A single base separates this from a much larger clone, so it may be a read error. This chain joins TRBV6-5 and TRBJ1-1, with D hard to call. Germline lookup yields CDR1 MNHEY and CDR2 SVGAGI. The CDR3 length is 12 residues. The CDR3 spells CAIGRVNTEASF. Written as DNA, the CDR3 is TGTGCCATCGGAAGGGTGAACACTGAAGCTTCCTTT.

The sample holds many counts of this clonotype. The chain has TRBV20-1 and TRBJ1-5; 7 bases line up with TRBD1. Germline-derived CDR1 and CDR2 are DFQATT and SNEGSKA (reference sequence). This CDR3 has 16 residues. The ends lost 6 bases at V and 5 bases at J; junction bases unmatched: 16. This chain's CDR3 is CSARLPGQIVDQPQHF. The CDR3 nucleotides read TGCAGTGCCCGGCTTCCGGGACAGATAGTGGATCAGCCCCAGCATTTT.

The V call is TRBV19, the J call TRBJ2-1; the D is unclear. Trimming took 5 bases from V and 3 from J, leaving 14 bases between them. The germline V gene encodes CDR1 LNHDA and CDR2 SQIVND (reference sequence). The length of the CDR3 is 15 residues. The DNA of the CDR3 is TGTGCCAGTAGTCTGAATTCGGAGCACTACAATGAGCAGTTCTTC. It translates to CASSLNSEHYNEQFF.

This chain connects TRBV5-4 to TRBJ1-1; 12 bases map to TRBD1. CDR3 length: 17 amino acids. J was trimmed by 1 base and V by 6 bases; bases with no gene match: 10. CDR1 and CDR2 (germline): SGHNT, YYREEE (reference sequence). The chain's CDR3 is CASNWGQGARKNTEAFF. Here the CDR3 DNA reads TGTGCCAGCAACTGGGGACAGGGGGCTAGAAAGAACACTGAAGCTTTCTTT. Full variable domain (missing parts from reference TRBV5-4 and TRBJ1-1): ETGVTQSPTHLIKTRGQQVTLRCSSQSGHNTVSWYQQALGQGPQFIFQYYREEENGRGNFPPRFSGLQFPNYSSELNVNALELDDSALYLCASNWGQGARKNTEAFFGQGTRLTVV.

A word on this clonotype: The germline gene is not matched at one end of the junction; a read error may be the cause. The V and J genes are TRBV10-3 and TRBJ2-6; 12 nucleotides match TRBD1. Germline-derived CDR1 and CDR2 are ENHRY and SYGVKD. The CDR3 loop spans 17 amino acids. The CDR3 sequence: CAITGEGQGAEANVLIF. CDR3 DNA sequence: TGTGCCATCACCGGAGAGGGACAGGGGGCTGAGGCCAACGTCCTGATTTTC.

A remark on this clonotype: The junction shows a germline mismatch at one end, possibly a read error. The rearrangement uses TRBV29-1 and TRBJ2-3, with D maybe TRBD2 (6 bases). Germline assignment: CDR1 SQVTM and CDR2 ANQGSEA. This CDR3 has 15 residues. CDR3 amino acids: CSVGGSGGITDMQYF. The CDR3 DNA follows: TGCAGCGTTGGTGGTTCTGGCGGGATCACAGATATGCAGTATTTT.

V is TRBV20-1 and J is TRBJ2-7; 7 bases agree with TRBD2. The germline gives CDR1 DFQATT, CDR2 SNEGSKA (reference sequence). CDR3 length equals 15 residues. J lost 3 bases, V lost 5 bases, and 13 bases had no gene match. The CDR3 loop is CSARTETPGGYEQYF. Written as DNA, the CDR3 is TGCAGTGCTCGGACCGAGACCCCGGGGGGCTACGAGCAGTACTTC.

The chain combines TRBV20-1 with TRBJ1-1; weak D call: TRBD1 (5 bases). The CDR3 is made up of 13 amino acids. With 3 bases removed from V and 7 bases from J, the gap between germline ends came to 15 bases. CDR1 and CDR2 from the germline V gene are DFQATT and SNEGSKA (reference sequence). The CDR3 region has the DNA TGCAGTGCTAGGGGCAGGGCGAAAAATGAAGCTTTCTTT. It specifies CSARGRAKNEAFF.

Worth noting for this clonotype: Germline is not matched at one junction end, which may reflect a read error. The genes are TRBV20-1 and TRBJ2-1; 13 bases line up with TRBD2. The CDR3 is 15 amino acids. CDR1 and CDR2 from the germline V gene are DFQATT and SNEGSKA (reference sequence). For the CDR3, the DNA is TGTAGTGCTAGAGGTATCGGACTAGCGGGAGCTGAGCAGTTCTTC. This sequence encodes CSARGIGLAGAEQFF.

This clonotype was counted at least ten times. V and J are TRBV20-1 and TRBJ1-2, with D uncertain. Between the trimmed V and J ends, which lost 0 bases and 4 bases, there was a span of 18 bases. CDR1 and CDR2 (germline): DFQATT, SNEGSKA (reference sequence). There are 16 residues in the CDR3. This chain's CDR3 is CSARDRETWGSYGYTF. The CDR3 DNA reads TGCAGTGCTAGAGATCGGGAGACATGGGGAAGCTATGGCTACACCTTC.

V and J are TRBV29-1 and TRBJ2-5, with TRBD2 as a possible D gene (7 bases). This CDR3 region has 13 residues. CDR1 and CDR2 from the germline V gene are SQVTM and ANQGSEA. This CDR3 reads CIGGQGYGEAQYF. The CDR3 DNA reads as TGCATCGGGGGGCAGGGATATGGAGAAGCCCAGTACTTC.

As to this clonotype: The final CDR3 position lacks the conserved phenylalanine or tryptophan, pointing to a likely read error. The V call is TRBV10-3, the J call TRBJ2-5, with a weak D call TRBD2 (5 bases). Germline V gene sequence: CDR1 ENHRY, CDR2 SYGVKD. CDR3 size: 11 residues. CDR3: CASGLHENQYI. Here the CDR3 DNA reads TGTGCCAGCGGGCTACATGAGAACCAGTACATC.

The CDR3 here is CANNRGFQETQYF. For the CDR3, the DNA is TGTGCCAACAATCGGGGGTTCCAAGAGACCCAGTACTTC. The chain links TRBV6-1 to TRBJ2-5; D perhaps matches TRBD2 (6 bases). Trimming left V 10 bases short and J 1 base short, with 13 bases between. The CDR3 runs 13 residues. The germline V gene encodes CDR1 MNHNS and CDR2 SASEGT.

This clonotype was detected many times. The V gene is TRBV20-1, the J gene TRBJ1-1, with D unresolved. Germline values: CDR1 DFQATT, CDR2 SNEGSKA (reference sequence). With 1 base removed from V and 0 bases from J, the gap between germline ends came to 12 bases. This CDR3 has 15 residues. CDR3 loop: CSARVYLELNTEAFF. CDR3 nucleotide sequence: TGCAGTGCTAGAGTTTACCTCGAGTTGAACACTGAAGCTTTCTTT.

The V gene is TRBV5-1, the J gene TRBJ2-3, with a weak D call TRBD1 (6 bases). Germline assignment: CDR1 SGHRS and CDR2 YFSETQ. The CDR3 totals 15 residues. Trimming stripped 4 bases from V and 2 bases from J, with 14 bases between. In nucleotides, the CDR3 is TGCGCCAGCAGCCCGGGGACACACCCCACAGATACGCAGTATTTT. As protein: CASSPGTHPTDTQYF.

Details on this clonotype: A read error may produce the germline difference seen at one junction end. The chain uses TRBV6-6 and TRBJ2-7; TRBD1 or TRBD2 may be the D gene (6 bases each). Per the germline V gene, CDR1 is MNHNY and CDR2 is SVGAGI (reference sequence). The CDR3 length is 12 residues. The CDR3 sequence is CASMEGEYEQCF. CDR3 DNA: TGTGCCAGCATGGAGGGGGAATACGAGCAGTGCTTC.

With respect to this clonotype: No conserved phenylalanine or tryptophan ends this CDR3, so it is likely a read error. V usage is TRBV24-1 and J usage is TRBJ2-5; D ambiguous. This CDR3 contains 13 residues. Per germline, CDR1 KGHDR and CDR2 SFDVKD. The DNA of the CDR3 is TGTGCCACTAGTGGACGGCTACAAGAGACCCAGTACCTC. Its protein product is CATSGRLQETQYL.

About this clonotype itself: Because it lacks the conserved phenylalanine or tryptophan at the end, this CDR3 is likely a read error. The chain's CDR3 is CASSLSGGRMKTLFL. DNA for the CDR3: TGTGCCAGCAGTTTAAGTGGGGGTCGAATGAAAACTCTGTTTTTA. The chain employs TRBV12-3 or TRBV12-4 and TRBJ1-4, with D possibly being TRBD1 (5 bases). Trimming left V 2 bases short and J 14 bases short, with 21 bases between. The length of the CDR3 is 15 residues.

Within the sample, this clonotype is medium-sized. The chain uses TRBV12-3 or TRBV12-4 and TRBJ2-1; no definite D call. This CDR3 spans 14 amino acids. Trimming cost V 10 bases and J 5 bases, with 18 bases left between them. For the CDR3, the DNA is TGTGCCATTTCGGACCAGCTTTCAGACAATGAGCAGTTCTTC. This codes for CAISDQLSDNEQFF.